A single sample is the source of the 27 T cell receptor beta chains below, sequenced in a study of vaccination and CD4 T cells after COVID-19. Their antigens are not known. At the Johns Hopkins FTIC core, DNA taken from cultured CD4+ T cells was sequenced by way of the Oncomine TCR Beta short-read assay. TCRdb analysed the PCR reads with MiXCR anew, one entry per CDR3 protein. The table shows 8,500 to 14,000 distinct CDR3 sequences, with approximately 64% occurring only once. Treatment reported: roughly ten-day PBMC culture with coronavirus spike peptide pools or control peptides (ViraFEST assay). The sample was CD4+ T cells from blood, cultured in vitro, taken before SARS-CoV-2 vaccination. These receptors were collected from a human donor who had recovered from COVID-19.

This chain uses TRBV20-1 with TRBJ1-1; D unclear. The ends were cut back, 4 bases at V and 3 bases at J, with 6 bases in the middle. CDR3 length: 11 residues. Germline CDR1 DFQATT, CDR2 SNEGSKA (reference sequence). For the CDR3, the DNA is TGCAGTGCTACCCCTCACACTGAAGCTTTCTTT. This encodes CSATPHTEAFF.

The CDR3 loop reads CASSPLFPGQNTEAFF. For the CDR3, the DNA is TGTGCCAGCAGCCCACTCTTCCCGGGACAGAACACTGAAGCTTTCTTT. The chain couples TRBV7-2 to TRBJ1-1; D possibly corresponds to TRBD1 (6 bases). This CDR3 region has 16 residues. V was cut by 5 bases and J by 1 base, with 17 bases left in between. Germline CDR1 reads SGHTA; CDR2 reads FQGNSA.

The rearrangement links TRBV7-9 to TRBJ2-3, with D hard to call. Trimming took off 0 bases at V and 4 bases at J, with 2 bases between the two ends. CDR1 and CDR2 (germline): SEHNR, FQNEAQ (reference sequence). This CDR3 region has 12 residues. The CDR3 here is CASSLASDTQYF. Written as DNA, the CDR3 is TGTGCCAGCAGCTTAGCCTCAGATACGCAGTATTTT.

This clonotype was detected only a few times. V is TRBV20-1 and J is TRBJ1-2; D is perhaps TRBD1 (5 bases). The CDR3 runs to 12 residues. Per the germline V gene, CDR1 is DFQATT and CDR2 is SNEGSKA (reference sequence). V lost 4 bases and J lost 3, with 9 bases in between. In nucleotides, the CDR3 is TGCAGTGCTACGAAGGGGCACTATGGCTACACCTTC. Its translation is CSATKGHYGYTF.

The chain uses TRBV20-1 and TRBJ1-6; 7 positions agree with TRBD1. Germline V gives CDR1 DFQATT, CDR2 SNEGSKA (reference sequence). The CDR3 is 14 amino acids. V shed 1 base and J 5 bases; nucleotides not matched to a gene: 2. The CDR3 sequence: CSARVGGDNSPLHF. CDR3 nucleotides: TGCAGTGCTAGAGTAGGGGGCGATAATTCACCCCTCCACTTT.

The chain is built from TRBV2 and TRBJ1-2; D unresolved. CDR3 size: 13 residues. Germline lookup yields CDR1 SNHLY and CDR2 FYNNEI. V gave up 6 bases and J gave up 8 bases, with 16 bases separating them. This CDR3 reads CASRDGLKSGYTF. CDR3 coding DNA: TGTGCCAGCAGGGACGGGTTGAAGAGCGGCTACACCTTC.

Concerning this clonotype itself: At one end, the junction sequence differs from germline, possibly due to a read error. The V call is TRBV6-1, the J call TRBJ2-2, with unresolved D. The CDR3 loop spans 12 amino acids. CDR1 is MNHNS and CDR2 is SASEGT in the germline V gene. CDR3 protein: CASRTNAGELFF. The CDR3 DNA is TGTGCCAGCAGAACGAACGCCGGGGAGCTGTTTTTT.

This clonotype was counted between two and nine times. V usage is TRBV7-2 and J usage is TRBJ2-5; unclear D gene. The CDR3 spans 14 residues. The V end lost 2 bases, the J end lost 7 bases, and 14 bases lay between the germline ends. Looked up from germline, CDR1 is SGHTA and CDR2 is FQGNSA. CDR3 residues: CASSLPRYDGTQYF. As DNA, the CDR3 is TGTGCCAGCAGCTTACCCCGCTACGACGGGACCCAGTACTTC.

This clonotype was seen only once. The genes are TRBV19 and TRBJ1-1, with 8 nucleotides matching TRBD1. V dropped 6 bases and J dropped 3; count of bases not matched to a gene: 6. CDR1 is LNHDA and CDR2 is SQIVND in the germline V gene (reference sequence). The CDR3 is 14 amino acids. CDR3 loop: CASSPQGGYTEAFF. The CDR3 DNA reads TGTGCCAGTAGCCCACAGGGGGGCTACACTGAAGCTTTCTTT.

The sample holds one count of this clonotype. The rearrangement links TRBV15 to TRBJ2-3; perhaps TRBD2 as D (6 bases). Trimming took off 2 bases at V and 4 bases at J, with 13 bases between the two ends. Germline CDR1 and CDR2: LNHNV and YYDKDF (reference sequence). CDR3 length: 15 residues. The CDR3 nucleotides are TGTGCCACCAGCAGATCTGGGGGAGGCGCAGATACGCAGTATTTT. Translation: CATSRSGGGADTQYF.

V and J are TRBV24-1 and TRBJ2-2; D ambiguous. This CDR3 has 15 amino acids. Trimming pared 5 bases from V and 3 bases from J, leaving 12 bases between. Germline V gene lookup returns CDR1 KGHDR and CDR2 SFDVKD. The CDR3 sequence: CATSGTELYTGELFF. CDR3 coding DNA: TGTGCCACCAGTGGGACCGAACTATACACCGGGGAGCTGTTTTTT.

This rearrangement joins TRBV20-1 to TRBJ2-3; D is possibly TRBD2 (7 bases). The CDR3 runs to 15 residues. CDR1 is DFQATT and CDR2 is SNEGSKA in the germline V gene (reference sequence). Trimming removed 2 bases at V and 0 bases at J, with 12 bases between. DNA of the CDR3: TGCAGTGCTAGAAGGGGGGGGCGCAGCACAGATACGCAGTATTTT. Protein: CSARRGGRSTDTQYF.

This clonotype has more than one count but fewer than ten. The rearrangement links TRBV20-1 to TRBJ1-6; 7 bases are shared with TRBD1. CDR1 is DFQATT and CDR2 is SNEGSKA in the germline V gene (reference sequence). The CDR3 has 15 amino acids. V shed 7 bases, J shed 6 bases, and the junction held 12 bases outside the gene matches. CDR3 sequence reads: CSGKEGTAFNSPLHF. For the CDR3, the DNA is TGCAGTGGCAAAGAGGGGACAGCTTTTAATTCACCCCTCCACTTT.

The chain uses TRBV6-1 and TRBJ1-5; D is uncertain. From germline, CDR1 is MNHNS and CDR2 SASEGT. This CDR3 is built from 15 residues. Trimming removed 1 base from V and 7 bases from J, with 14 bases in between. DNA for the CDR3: TGTGCCAGCAGTGAAGGGTCAGTTCGAAGGCAGCCCCAGCATTTT. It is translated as CASSEGSVRRQPQHF.

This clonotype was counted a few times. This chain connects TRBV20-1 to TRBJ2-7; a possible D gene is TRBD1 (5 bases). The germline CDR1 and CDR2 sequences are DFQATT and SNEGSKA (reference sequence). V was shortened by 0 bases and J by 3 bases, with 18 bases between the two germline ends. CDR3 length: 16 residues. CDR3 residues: CSARDFGSRAIYEQYF. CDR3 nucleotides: TGCAGTGCTAGAGATTTCGGATCCAGGGCAATCTACGAGCAGTACTTC.

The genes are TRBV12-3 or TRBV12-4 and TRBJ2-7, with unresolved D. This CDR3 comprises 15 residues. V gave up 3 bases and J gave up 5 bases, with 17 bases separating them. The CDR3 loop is CASSFTDVGRDEQYF. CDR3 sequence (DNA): TGTGCCAGCAGTTTTACGGACGTAGGAAGGGACGAGCAGTACTTC.

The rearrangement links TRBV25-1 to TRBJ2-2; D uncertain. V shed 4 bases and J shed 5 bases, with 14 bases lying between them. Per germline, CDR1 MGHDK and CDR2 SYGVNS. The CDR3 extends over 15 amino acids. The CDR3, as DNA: TGTGCCAGCAGTGCCCGGGTCCTTAGGACCGGGGAGCTGTTTTTT. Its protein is CASSARVLRTGELFF.

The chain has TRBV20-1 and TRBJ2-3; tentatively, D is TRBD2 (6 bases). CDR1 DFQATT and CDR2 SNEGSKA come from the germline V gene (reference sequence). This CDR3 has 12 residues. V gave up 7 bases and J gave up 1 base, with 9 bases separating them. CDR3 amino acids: CSVPGGTDTQYF. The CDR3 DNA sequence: TGCAGTGTCCCGGGGGGCACAGATACGCAGTATTTT.

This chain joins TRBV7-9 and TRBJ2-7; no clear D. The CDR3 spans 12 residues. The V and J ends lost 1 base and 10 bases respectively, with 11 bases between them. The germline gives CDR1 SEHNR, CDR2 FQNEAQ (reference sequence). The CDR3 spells CASSLDERYQYF. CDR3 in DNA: TGTGCCAGCAGCTTAGACGAGCGCTACCAGTACTTC.

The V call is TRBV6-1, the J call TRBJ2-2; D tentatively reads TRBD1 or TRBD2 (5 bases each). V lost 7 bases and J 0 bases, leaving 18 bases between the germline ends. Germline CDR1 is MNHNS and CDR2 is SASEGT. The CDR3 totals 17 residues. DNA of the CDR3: TGTGCCAGCATGAGGCAGGGAGTCTGGTCGAACACCGGGGAGCTGTTTTTT. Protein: CASMRQGVWSNTGELFF.

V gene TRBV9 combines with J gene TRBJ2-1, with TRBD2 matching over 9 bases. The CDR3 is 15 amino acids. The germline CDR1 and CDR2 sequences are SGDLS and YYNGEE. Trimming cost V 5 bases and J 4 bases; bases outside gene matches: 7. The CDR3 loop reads CASSPGTSSYNEQFF. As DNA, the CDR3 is TGTGCCAGCAGTCCCGGGACTAGCTCGTACAATGAGCAGTTCTTC. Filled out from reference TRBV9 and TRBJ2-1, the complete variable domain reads DSGVTQTPKHLITATGQRVTLRCSPRSGDLSVYWYQQSLDQGLQFLIQYYNGEERAKGNILERFSAQQFPDLHSELNLSSLELGDSALYFCASSPGTSSYNEQFFGPGTRLTVL.

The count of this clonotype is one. CDR3 nucleotide sequence: TGTGCCAGCAGCCATGTATCCCTACAGGGGAACACCGGGGAGCTGTTTTTT. Protein sequence: CASSHVSLQGNTGELFF. V and J are TRBV4-2 and TRBJ2-2; D is perhaps TRBD1 (6 bases). Trimming cost V 3 bases and J 1 base, with 15 bases left between them. The CDR3 totals 17 residues. Germline-derived CDR1 and CDR2 are LGHNA and YNFKEQ.

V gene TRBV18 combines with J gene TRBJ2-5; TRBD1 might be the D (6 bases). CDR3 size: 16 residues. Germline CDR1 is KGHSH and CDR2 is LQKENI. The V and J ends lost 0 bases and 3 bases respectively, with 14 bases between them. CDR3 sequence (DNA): TGTGCCAGCTCACCACCGACAGGACGGGCCAAAGAGACCCAGTACTTC. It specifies CASSPPTGRAKETQYF.

CDR3: CASSQVGQPQHF. In nucleotides, the CDR3 is TGTGCCAGCAGCCAAGTGGGACAGCCCCAGCATTTT. The V and J genes are TRBV4-2 and TRBJ1-5; no firm D call. CDR1 LGHNA and CDR2 YNFKEQ come from the germline V gene. Trimming took 1 base from V and 7 from J, leaving 5 bases between them. The CDR3 totals 12 residues.

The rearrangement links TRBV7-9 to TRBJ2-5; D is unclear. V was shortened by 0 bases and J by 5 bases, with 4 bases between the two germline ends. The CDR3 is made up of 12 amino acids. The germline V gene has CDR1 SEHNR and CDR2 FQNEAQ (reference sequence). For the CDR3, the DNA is TGTGCCAGCAGCTTAGCCAAGGAGACCCAGTACTTC. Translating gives CASSLAKETQYF.

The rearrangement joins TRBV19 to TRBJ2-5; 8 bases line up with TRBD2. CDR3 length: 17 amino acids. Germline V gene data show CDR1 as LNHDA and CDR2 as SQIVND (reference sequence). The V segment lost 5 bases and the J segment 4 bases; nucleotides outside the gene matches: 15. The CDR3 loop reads CASSPRAGGVIRETQYF. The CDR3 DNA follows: TGTGCCAGTAGTCCCAGGGCGGGGGGAGTGATTAGAGAGACCCAGTACTTC.

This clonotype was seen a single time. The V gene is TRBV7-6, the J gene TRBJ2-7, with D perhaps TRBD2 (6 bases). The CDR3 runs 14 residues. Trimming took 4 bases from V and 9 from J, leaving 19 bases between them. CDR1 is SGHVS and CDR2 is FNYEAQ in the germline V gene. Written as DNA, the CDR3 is TGTGCCAGCAGCTCCCCGGACGGCGGAGGGGTGCAGTACTTC. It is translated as CASSSPDGGGVQYF.